This T cell receptor beta chain was sequenced during a study of blood T cells in healthy people across ages. On this clonotype itself: Its target is unknown.

Using a J-beta primer mix together with a sample-barcoded 5' primer, a second PCR was run for about 7 to 12 cycles. One entry per CDR3 protein, called by TCRdb with MiXCR from the 5' RACE reads. The repertoire consists of roughly 680,000 distinct CDR3 sequences, with more than 45% occurring once and the leading ten covering roughly 12%. Study results and caveats: Significant beta diversity loss was already apparent by age approximately 40, declining roughly linearly. It was held that diversity estimates obtained from one million T cells represented underestimates.

Each sample provided at least 5.5 micrograms of extracted total RNA. Trimming took 2 bases from V and 8 from J, leaving 13 bases between them. Germline CDR1 is DFQATT and CDR2 is SNEGSKA (reference sequence). The CDR3 is made up of 14 amino acids. The chain recombines TRBV20-1 with TRBJ1-6; D not certain. This sequence was found in a woman at least 80 years old in good health. Sequenced input: blood. DNA of the CDR3: TGCAGTGCTAGATTCCGGACGGGTGATTCACCCCTCCACTTT. Amino acid sequence: CSARFRTGDSPLHF.